The 10 T cell receptor beta chains listed next were all sequenced from one sample in a study of T-cell memory formation after mild COVID-19. TCRdb passed the 5' RACE reads through MiXCR, listing each CDR3 protein once. The table records about 500,000 distinct CDR3 sequences, 20% of them present only once. Material for sequencing was PBMCs or a T cell subset sorted from them (not recorded which). All receptors come from an adult woman who had mild COVID-19 (a few samples of this study predate the infection). Cell type and time point are not known.

This rearrangement joins TRBV12-3 or TRBV12-4 to TRBJ2-5; D ambiguous. CDR3 length: 14 amino acids. Trimming removed 5 bases from V and 3 bases from J, with 13 bases in between. CDR3 sequence (DNA): TGTGCCAGCAGTCCCGCGTGGCGCGAAGAGACCCAGTACTTC. Protein: CASSPAWREETQYF.

This clonotype was seen only a few times. The chain is built from TRBV27 and TRBJ2-1; 8 nucleotides align to TRBD1. J was trimmed by 9 bases and V by 6 bases; bases with no gene match: 13. This CDR3 has 15 residues. Germline-derived CDR1 and CDR2 are MNHEY and SMNVEV (reference sequence). Written as DNA, the CDR3 is TGTGCCAGCAGCCCCACCCAGGGGGCCGTGGTTGAGCAGTTCTTC. Protein: CASSPTQGAVVEQFF.

The chain employs TRBV5-1 and TRBJ2-1; 11 bases fit TRBD2. The CDR3 has 15 amino acids. V trimming: 2 bases; J trimming: 6 bases; junction bases outside the gene matches: 4. Germline values: CDR1 SGHRS, CDR2 YFSETQ. The CDR3 here is CASSFSGRAVNEQFF. CDR3 nucleotide sequence: TGCGCCAGCAGCTTTAGCGGGAGGGCCGTCAATGAGCAGTTCTTC. Based on the CDR3 plus reference TRBV5-1 and TRBJ2-1, the full variable domain is KAGVTQTPRYLIKTRGQQVTLSCSPISGHRSVSWYQQTPGQGLQFLFEYFSETQRNKGNFPGRFSGRQFSNSRSEMNVSTLELGDSALYLCASSFSGRAVNEQFFGPGTRLTVL.

J is TRBJ2-7 and V is TRBV12-3 or TRBV12-4; 11 positions agree with TRBD1. Trimming cost V 4 bases and J 4 bases; bases outside gene matches: 9. This CDR3 comprises 16 residues. CDR3 nucleotides: TGTGCCAGCAGTTCTCCAGTCGGACAGGGGGCGTACGAGCAGTACTTC. Amino acid sequence: CASSSPVGQGAYEQYF.

The chain joins TRBV20-1 to TRBJ2-7; 7 bases match TRBD2. This CDR3 has 11 residues. Trimming took 5 bases from V and 3 from J; bases not matched to a gene: 1. The germline V gene encodes CDR1 DFQATT and CDR2 SNEGSKA (reference sequence). CDR3 loop: CSAERDYEQYF. The CDR3 DNA is TGCAGTGCTGAGCGGGACTACGAGCAGTACTTC.

The chain combines TRBV6-2 or TRBV6-3 with TRBJ1-2; perhaps TRBD1 as D (5 bases). CDR1 MNHEY and CDR2 SVGEGT come from the germline V gene. The V end was cut by 5 bases, the J end by 1 base, with 8 bases between. The CDR3 has 13 residues. CDR3 protein: CASSTGGNYGYTF. The DNA of the CDR3 is TGTGCCAGCAGTACCGGGGGTAACTATGGCTACACCTTC.

This clonotype was counted at least ten times. The chain uses TRBV3-1 and TRBJ1-1; D gene ambiguous. V lost 1 base and J lost 7, with 22 bases in between. CDR3 length equals 17 residues. Germline lookup yields CDR1 LGHDT and CDR2 YNNKEL (reference sequence). CDR3 bases: TGTGCCAGCAGCCAAGTCCTTGTCCGCTCGGGGAGTGGTGAAGCTTTCTTT. Translated: CASSQVLVRSGSGEAFF.

CDR3 DNA sequence: TGCGCCAGCAGCCGGGGACAGGGGCCGACTGAAGCTTTCTTT. This gives the protein CASSRGQGPTEAFF. The chain uses TRBV5-1 and TRBJ1-1; 10 bases fit TRBD1. Trimming took 4 bases from V and 5 from J; bases not matched to a gene: 5. Germline values: CDR1 SGHRS, CDR2 YFSETQ. There are 14 residues in the CDR3.

Concerning this clonotype: A much larger clonotype is one base distant, so this may be a read error. This chain connects TRBV5-6 to TRBJ1-1; tentatively, D is TRBD1 (5 bases). V lost 3 bases and J lost 5, with 11 bases in between. The CDR3 length is 13 residues. The germline CDR1 and CDR2 sequences are SGHDT and YYEEEE. CDR3 sequence (DNA): TGTGCCAGCAGCTGGTGCCGGGGGACTGAAGCTTTCTTT. Encoded protein: CASSWCRGTEAFF. The whole variable domain, remainder taken from reference TRBV5-6 and TRBJ1-1, is DAGVTQSPTHLIKTRGQQVTLRCSPKSGHDTVSWYQQALGQGPQFIFQYYEEEERQRGNFPDRFSGHQFPNYSSELNVNALLLGDSALYLCASSWCRGTEAFFGQGTRLTVV.

CDR3 bases: TGTGCCAGCAGTTTACTCGGCAGGGCCTCCTCGGGCGGGGAGCTGTTTTTT. Protein product: CASSLLGRASSGGELFF. The chain joins TRBV12-3 or TRBV12-4 to TRBJ2-2; possible D gene TRBD1, 5 bases. Trimming shortened V by 2 bases and J by 7 bases, and 20 bases separated the two germline ends. The CDR3 is 17 amino acids.